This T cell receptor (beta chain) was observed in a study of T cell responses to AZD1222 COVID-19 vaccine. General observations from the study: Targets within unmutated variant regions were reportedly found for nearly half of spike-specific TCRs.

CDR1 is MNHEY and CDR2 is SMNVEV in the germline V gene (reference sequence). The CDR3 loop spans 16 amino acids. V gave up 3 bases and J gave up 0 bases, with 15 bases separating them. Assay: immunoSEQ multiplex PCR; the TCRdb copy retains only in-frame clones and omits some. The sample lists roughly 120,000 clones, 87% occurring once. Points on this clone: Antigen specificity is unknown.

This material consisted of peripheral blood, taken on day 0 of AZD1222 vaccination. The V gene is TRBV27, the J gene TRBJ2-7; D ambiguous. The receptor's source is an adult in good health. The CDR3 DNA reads TGTGCCAGCAGTTTGACTGACGAACTAAACTCCTACGAGCAGTACTTC. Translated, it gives CASSLTDELNSYEQYF.